This T cell receptor (beta chain) was captured in a study of cytomegalovirus exposure and HLA in healthy donors. Study-wide results and limits: Sequencing depth across donors, presence/absence analyses assumed, was roughly uniform. Several of the most significant clusters appeared linked to common viral pathogens, based on a later analysis. An analysis done earlier found most TCR beta V segments productive about 87% or about 30% of the time. One variant, a missense change in DCLRE1C, was linked in a later analysis to TCR beta V- and J-gene trimming.

A remark on this clone: What it binds is not known.

Use of 60 Vbeta and 13 Jbeta primers characterized the PCR. Profiled with immunoSEQ multiplex PCR; TCRdb holds only in-frame clones, not every one. Altogether over 150,000 clones are present, about four fifths being singletons, with the ten largest covering 1%. Looked up from germline, CDR1 is SGHDT and CDR2 is YYEEEE. This CDR3 has 15 residues. V lost 4 bases and J lost 4, with 17 bases in between. V gene TRBV5-6 combines with J gene TRBJ1-2, with no clear D. This TCR was sampled from a woman aged 45-65 years in good health and CMV-seropositive. The sample consisted of PBMCs. The CDR3 DNA sequence: TGTGCCAGCAGCCCCACGGACTTCTCGGGCTATGGCTACACCTTC. Encoded protein: CASSPTDFSGYGYTF.